Listed here are 31 T cell receptor beta chains from one sample, sequenced in a study of T-cell reconstitution after alpha-beta-depleted transplantation in children. Researchers prepared the TCRbeta library using unique molecular identifiers, the study reports. TCRdb called the PCR reads again in MiXCR, with one record for every CDR3 protein. This sample has over 550,000 distinct CDR3 sequences, with over 9.5% found just once. The material was PBMCs from the stem cell graft donor, obtained from the stem cell graft. Receptors originate from a human donor who donated a stem cell graft to a child with acute myeloid leukemia.

This clonotype was picked up a small number of times. The chain joins TRBV27 to TRBJ2-5, with D perhaps being TRBD1 or TRBD2 (6 bases each). V was cut by 7 bases and J by 4 bases, with 28 bases left in between. Germline CDR1 reads MNHEY; CDR2 reads SMNVEV (reference sequence). There are 18 residues in the CDR3. In DNA form, the CDR3 reads TGTGCCAGCACCGCCAACCCCCCAGACAGACTAGGGGGAGAGACCCAGTACTTC. Residues: CASTANPPDRLGGETQYF.

The chain combines TRBV20-1 with TRBJ2-2; 13 nucleotides line up with TRBD2. Germline V CDR1 and CDR2: DFQATT, SNEGSKA (reference sequence). This CDR3 has 17 amino acids. Trimming cost V 0 bases and J 5 bases; bases outside gene matches: 6. The CDR3 here is CSARDRTGLAGTGELFF. CDR3 sequence (DNA): TGCAGTGCTAGAGACCGAACGGGACTAGCGGGAACCGGGGAGCTGTTTTTT.

This clonotype was seen a handful of times. This chain uses TRBV6-5 with TRBJ1-2; 10 bases are shared with TRBD1. The germline V gene has CDR1 MNHEY and CDR2 SVGAGI. The CDR3 is 12 amino acids. Losses at the gene ends were 8 bases for V and 4 bases for J; bases not matched to a gene: 1. The CDR3 here is CASRTGGYGYTF. In nucleotides, the CDR3 is TGTGCCAGCCGGACAGGGGGCTATGGCTACACCTTC.

J is TRBJ1-5 and V is TRBV12-3 or TRBV12-4, with a weak D call TRBD1 (5 bases). This CDR3 has 16 amino acids. Trimming removed 4 bases at V and 2 bases at J, with 15 bases between. For the CDR3, the DNA is TGTGCCAGCAGTTCAACGCAGGGACGAGGCAATCAGCCCCAGCATTTT. Translating it yields CASSSTQGRGNQPQHF.

This clonotype was recorded at least ten times. V and J are TRBV9 and TRBJ2-2; 12 nucleotides agree with TRBD2. J was trimmed by 2 bases and V by 9 bases; bases with no gene match: 11. Per the germline V gene, CDR1 is SGDLS and CDR2 is YYNGEE. CDR3 length: 17 amino acids. The CDR3 loop reads CATEGTSGFLNTGELFF. CDR3 sequence (DNA): TGTGCCACTGAAGGGACTAGCGGGTTCCTTAACACCGGGGAGCTGTTTTTT.

This clonotype appeared many times. V is TRBV7-9 and J is TRBJ2-3; TRBD2 agrees at 9 bases. With 8 bases clipped from V and 2 bases from J, the junction kept 5 bases outside the gene matches. Germline CDR1 reads SEHNR; CDR2 reads FQNEAQ (reference sequence). The CDR3 has 14 residues. CDR3 loop: CASSRLADTDTQYF. CDR3 DNA: TGTGCCAGCTCGAGACTAGCGGACACAGATACGCAGTATTTT.

V and J are TRBV12-5 and TRBJ1-1, with 8 bases aligning to TRBD1. Germline lookup yields CDR1 LGHNT and CDR2 FRNRAP. Trimming took 5 bases from V and 6 from J; bases not matched to a gene: 5. The CDR3 loop spans 13 amino acids. The CDR3: CASGTGDRSEAFF. For the CDR3, the DNA is TGTGCTAGTGGTACCGGGGACAGGTCTGAAGCTTTCTTT.

This clonotype was picked up many times. This rearrangement joins TRBV6-1 to TRBJ2-5; D is perhaps TRBD2 (6 bases). The CDR3 totals 13 residues. V was pared by 6 bases and J by 5 bases, with 13 bases between. Looked up from germline, CDR1 is MNHNS and CDR2 is SASEGT. In nucleotides, the CDR3 is TGTGCCAGCAGGCGGACTAAAGCGGAGACCCAGTACTTC. Translation gives CASRRTKAETQYF.

The chain links TRBV2 to TRBJ2-2; TRBD1 agrees at 8 bases. The CDR3 has 16 amino acids. The J segment lost 6 bases and the V segment lost 8 bases, leaving 14 bases of the junction unmatched. The germline CDR1 and CDR2 sequences are SNHLY and FYNNEI. The CDR3 sequence is CASGTGHVVLSGELFF. The DNA of the CDR3 is TGTGCCAGCGGGACAGGCCATGTGGTTCTGTCCGGGGAGCTGTTTTTT.

Many counts were recorded for this clonotype. The V and J genes are TRBV20-1 and TRBJ2-1; either TRBD1 or TRBD2 may supply D (5 bases each). There are 14 residues in the CDR3. Germline-derived CDR1 and CDR2 are DFQATT and SNEGSKA (reference sequence). Trimming left V 5 bases short and J 10 bases short, with 21 bases between. CDR3 in DNA: TGCAGTGCTCCTGGGACGTACGGATCAGGGGAGCAGTTCTTC. It encodes CSAPGTYGSGEQFF.

The gene calls are TRBV18 and TRBJ2-3, with D unclear. The length of the CDR3 is 15 residues. Germline values: CDR1 KGHSH, CDR2 LQKENI. The ends were cut back, 1 base at V and 4 bases at J, with 12 bases in the middle. This CDR3 reads CASSPLPSAADTQYF. The CDR3 nucleotides are TGTGCCAGCTCACCACTGCCTAGTGCAGCAGATACGCAGTATTTT.

This clonotype came up many times. V and J are TRBV6-2 or TRBV6-3 and TRBJ2-1; TRBD2 matches 7 bases. J lost 8 bases, V lost 0 bases, and 10 bases had no gene match. CDR3 size: 16 residues. The germline V gene encodes CDR1 MNHEY and CDR2 SVGEGT. The CDR3 sequence: CASSYSRAGMGDEQFF. CDR3 coding DNA: TGTGCCAGCAGTTACTCGAGAGCGGGAATGGGTGATGAGCAGTTCTTC.

This clonotype was picked up many times. This chain links TRBV20-1 with TRBJ2-1; TRBD2 is a possible D gene (7 bases). Germline-derived CDR1 and CDR2 are DFQATT and SNEGSKA (reference sequence). V shed 3 bases and J shed 3 bases, with 12 bases lying between them. This CDR3 spans 14 amino acids. The CDR3, as DNA: TGCAGTGCTAGTGGTAGGGGGGGCTACAATGAGCAGTTCTTC. This encodes CSASGRGGYNEQFF.

The chain links TRBV10-3 to TRBJ2-1; 11 positions agree with TRBD2. This CDR3 region has 15 residues. Per the germline V gene, CDR1 is ENHRY and CDR2 is SYGVKD. J gave up 5 bases and V 5 bases, and 5 bases lay outside the gene matches. The CDR3 protein is CAISFGTSGNNEQFF. The CDR3 DNA reads TGTGCCATCAGTTTCGGGACTAGCGGAAACAATGAGCAGTTCTTC.

The chain couples TRBV7-2 to TRBJ2-3, with a weak D call TRBD1 (6 bases). The V and J ends lost 5 bases and 11 bases respectively, with 17 bases between them. Germline V CDR1 and CDR2: SGHTA, FQGNSA. The CDR3 contains 13 residues. The chain's CDR3 is CASSRGTESQQYF. The CDR3 DNA reads TGTGCCAGCAGCAGGGGGACCGAAAGCCAGCAGTATTTT.

This clonotype was counted a few times. This chain connects TRBV29-1 to TRBJ2-3; 8 nucleotides line up with TRBD1. This CDR3 comprises 13 residues. V was pared by 2 bases and J by 10 bases, with 8 bases of the junction left unmatched. CDR1 and CDR2 from the germline V gene are SQVTM and ANQGSEA. The CDR3 DNA sequence: TGCAGCGTTGAAAATTCCGGACAGGGACCGCAGTATTTT. It codes for CSVENSGQGPQYF.

J is TRBJ1-1 and V is TRBV6-2 or TRBV6-3; D possibly corresponds to TRBD1 (6 bases). CDR3 length: 15 amino acids. CDR1 is MNHEY, CDR2 SVGEGT, per germline. The V end lost 5 bases, the J end lost 4 bases, and 17 bases lay between the germline ends. The CDR3 region has the DNA TGTGCCAGCAGTGCTGAACAGGGTATGATCACTGAAGCTTTCTTT. This codes for CASSAEQGMITEAFF.

The chain recombines TRBV5-5 with TRBJ2-1; unclear D gene. CDR1 is SGHKS and CDR2 is YYEKEE in the germline V gene (reference sequence). The CDR3 totals 15 residues. The V gene lost 0 bases and the J gene lost 6 bases, with 13 bases spanning the gap. Written as DNA, the CDR3 is TGTGCCAGCAGCTTGGTCCTTTTATACGCCAATGAGCAGTTCTTC. It codes for CASSLVLLYANEQFF.

This clonotype was seen at least ten times. The chain joins TRBV12-3 or TRBV12-4 to TRBJ2-1, with TRBD2 matching 10 bases. Losses at the gene ends were 6 bases for V and 7 bases for J; bases not matched to a gene: 12. The CDR3 is made up of 16 amino acids. Here the CDR3 reads CASSFILAGETNEQFF. DNA for the CDR3: TGTGCCAGCAGCTTCATCCTAGCGGGAGAGACAAATGAGCAGTTCTTC.

This clonotype was seen ten or more times. The gene calls are TRBV29-1 and TRBJ2-7, with D possibly being TRBD1 (6 bases). This CDR3 region has 12 residues. V shed 5 bases and J shed 2 bases, with 10 bases lying between them. Looked up from germline, CDR1 is SQVTM and CDR2 is ANQGSEA. Here the CDR3 DNA reads TGCAGCGTTCTCACAGGGCCCTACGAGCAGTACTTC. Protein product: CSVLTGPYEQYF.

This clonotype was observed a few times. The rearrangement links TRBV12-3 or TRBV12-4 to TRBJ2-7, with 7 bases lining up with TRBD2. With 8 bases clipped from V and 2 bases from J, the junction kept 12 bases outside the gene matches. The length of the CDR3 is 15 residues. CDR3 coding DNA: TGTGCCAGCGCCCCGGCGGGAGAAAGAGCCTACGAGCAGTACTTC. Protein sequence: CASAPAGERAYEQYF.

This chain joins TRBV14 and TRBJ2-1; D not resolved. CDR1 and CDR2 (germline): SGHDN, FVKESK. This CDR3 is built from 15 residues. Trimming took off 0 bases at V and 3 bases at J, with 9 bases between the two ends. The CDR3: CASSQEEDLYNEQFF. The CDR3 bases are TGTGCCAGCAGCCAAGAAGAGGACCTCTACAATGAGCAGTTCTTC.

The V and J genes are TRBV18 and TRBJ2-1; perhaps TRBD2 as D (6 bases). V gave up 1 base and J gave up 7 bases, with 17 bases separating them. CDR1 is KGHSH and CDR2 is LQKENI in the germline V gene. There are 16 residues in the CDR3. The CDR3 DNA reads TGTGCCAGCTCACCACGGGCTAGCGCGGAGGGAAATGAGCAGTTCTTC. This sequence encodes CASSPRASAEGNEQFF.

This chain joins TRBV28 and TRBJ2-5; the match to TRBD1 covers 7 bases. Germline CDR1 is MDHEN and CDR2 is SYDVKM. CDR3 size: 14 residues. V shed 6 bases and J 5 bases; nucleotides not matched to a gene: 9. The CDR3 loop reads CASSKSGGLETQYF. CDR3 nucleotide sequence: TGTGCCAGCAGCAAATCAGGGGGATTGGAGACCCAGTACTTC.

The table lists this clonotype with a few counts. The J gene is TRBJ1-2, the V gene TRBV6-2 or TRBV6-3, with D possibly matching TRBD1 (5 bases). V shed 6 bases and J shed 4 bases, with 21 bases lying between them. Germline values: CDR1 MNHEY, CDR2 SVGEGT. The CDR3 is 16 amino acids. CDR3 amino acids: CASSSAGTSGSYGYTF. The CDR3 DNA is TGTGCCAGCAGCTCCGCCGGGACCTCTGGGAGCTATGGCTACACCTTC.

This clonotype appeared a few times. This chain connects TRBV6-2 or TRBV6-3 to TRBJ2-7; D call uncertain. This CDR3 region has 13 residues. V lost 0 bases to trimming and J lost 5 bases, with 8 bases between them. Looked up from germline, CDR1 is MNHEY and CDR2 is SVGEGT. The CDR3 DNA reads TGTGCCAGCAGTTACTCGGAATCGAACGAGCAGTACTTC. Translating gives CASSYSESNEQYF.

The chain recombines TRBV20-1 with TRBJ1-2; 7 positions match TRBD1. The CDR3 covers 13 residues. V trimming: 6 bases; J trimming: 4 bases; junction bases outside the gene matches: 8. Germline CDR1 is DFQATT and CDR2 is SNEGSKA (reference sequence). Here the CDR3 reads CSASTGDSYGYTF. The CDR3, as DNA: TGCAGTGCGTCAACAGGGGACAGCTATGGCTACACCTTC.

This clonotype was counted a few times. The V and J genes are TRBV5-1 and TRBJ2-3, with D unclear. Germline values: CDR1 SGHRS, CDR2 YFSETQ. Trimming left V 4 bases short and J 0 bases short, with 9 bases between. The length of the CDR3 is 14 residues. As DNA, the CDR3 is TGCGCCAGCAGCGGATCGCCTAGCACAGATACGCAGTATTTT. It codes for CASSGSPSTDTQYF.

This clonotype was seen at least ten times. The rearrangement joins TRBV24-1 to TRBJ2-2, with 13 bases matching TRBD2. In germline, CDR1 is KGHDR, CDR2 SFDVKD. The ends lost 7 bases at V and 5 bases at J; junction bases unmatched: 6. The CDR3 runs 16 residues. DNA of the CDR3: TGTGCCACCAGGCCTGGACTAGCGGGAGATACCGGGGAGCTGTTTTTT. Amino acids: CATRPGLAGDTGELFF.

Ten or more counts support this clonotype. The CDR3 protein is CSASLAGVTYEQYF. The CDR3 nucleotides read TGCAGTGCTAGTTTAGCGGGAGTCACCTACGAGCAGTACTTC. This chain joins TRBV20-1 and TRBJ2-7; 9 bases are a match to TRBD2. This CDR3 spans 14 amino acids. CDR1 is DFQATT, CDR2 SNEGSKA, per germline (reference sequence). Trimming took 3 bases from V and 2 from J; bases not matched to a gene: 5.

This clonotype was seen more than once but under ten times. The chain carries TRBV10-3 and TRBJ1-5; 7 nucleotides match TRBD1. Germline-derived CDR1 and CDR2 are ENHRY and SYGVKD. With 5 bases clipped from V and 2 bases from J, the junction kept 9 bases outside the gene matches. This CDR3 comprises 16 residues. The CDR3, as DNA: TGTGCCATCAGTACAGCGACAGGGCAAGGCAATCAGCCCCAGCATTTT. This encodes CAISTATGQGNQPQHF.